This TCR beta chain stems from a study of T cells after yellow fever vaccination. Study-wide context: Some fractions had low cell numbers, and these were prepared with SMART-Seq v4 Ultra Low Input.

TCR cDNA, made by 5'RACE template switching, carried an added universal primer site and UMIs. TCRdb passed the 5' RACE reads through MiXCR, listing each CDR3 protein once. Here the sample spans under 350,000 distinct CDR3 sequences, approximately 4% being singletons. Notes on the study in general: A faster peak, day 5 versus 15, was reached by the weaker secondary response. Bulk-population clonotypes that are abundant could appear as contaminants in FACS-sorted repertoires.

Ten or more counts support this clonotype. Its antigen is not identified. This CDR3 has 14 amino acids. Germline V gene lookup returns CDR1 DFQATT and CDR2 SNEGSKA (reference sequence). Trimming removed 2 bases at V and 2 bases at J, with 12 bases between. This material consisted of PBMCs, taken 5 days after the yellow fever booster vaccination. The gene calls are TRBV20-1 and TRBJ2-5, with D possibly being TRBD1 (6 bases). This sequence originates from a man between 18 and 29 years old who received the YFV17D yellow fever vaccine. The CDR3 is CSARRDTAQETQYF. DNA of the CDR3: TGCAGTGCTAGAAGGGACACCGCTCAAGAGACCCAGTACTTC.